The 13 T cell receptor beta chains below all came from one sample that was sequenced in a study of blood T cell repertoires in COVID-19. Profiled with immunoSEQ multiplex PCR; TCRdb holds only in-frame clones, not every one. The data contain roughly 140,000 clones, 75% to 90% of them seen just once; the ten biggest clones take up less than 2.5%. Source material: peripheral blood. Receptors originate from a man aged 65 to 79 with acute or convalescent COVID-19.

This sequence joins TRBV19 and TRBJ2-3, with TRBD1 as a possible D gene (6 bases). Deletions cut 8 bases from V and 4 bases from J, with 16 bases between. The CDR3 spans 14 residues. Germline V CDR1 and CDR2: LNHDA, SQIVND (reference sequence). In nucleotides, the CDR3 is TGTGCCAGTCAATACAGGGACCCCGCAGATACGCAGTATTTT. The encoded protein is CASQYRDPADTQYF. The full variable domain, with the rest looked up from reference TRBV19 and TRBJ2-3, is DGGITQSPKYLFRKEGQNVTLSCEQNLNHDAMYWYRQDPGQGLRLIYYSQIVNDFQKGDIAEGYSVSREKKESFPLTVTSAQKNPTAFYLCASQYRDPADTQYFGPGTRLTVL.

Details on this clone: Other DNA sequences in the same sample also yield this CDR3. CDR3 amino acids: CASSGRSYNEQFF. In DNA form, the CDR3 reads TGTGCCAGTAGCGGGAGGTCTTACAATGAGCAGTTCTTC. The chain is built from TRBV19 and TRBJ2-1; 7 nucleotides line up with TRBD2. This CDR3 contains 13 residues. Losses at the gene ends were 6 bases for V and 4 bases for J; bases not matched to a gene: 3. In germline, CDR1 is LNHDA, CDR2 SQIVND (reference sequence).

The V and J genes are TRBV5-5 and TRBJ2-5, with 10 bases lining up with TRBD1. Per germline, CDR1 SGHKS and CDR2 YYEKEE (reference sequence). The CDR3 covers 14 residues. The J segment lost 2 bases and the V segment lost 3 bases, leaving 1 base of the junction unmatched. CDR3 sequence (DNA): TGTGCCAGCAGCTGGGGACAGGGGCAAGAGACCCAGTACTTC. Translated, it gives CASSWGQGQETQYF.

In the case of this clone: One end of the junction fails to match germline, which may point to a read error. DNA of the CDR3: TGTGCCAGCAGCCTCCTAACCACGAGCGGGAGGACCGACTTC. Translation gives CASSLLTTSGRTDF. The chain uses TRBV5-6 and TRBJ2-5; 9 nucleotides line up with TRBD2. CDR1 is SGHDT, CDR2 YYEEEE, per germline. The length of the CDR3 is 14 residues. Together with reference TRBV5-6 and TRBJ2-5, the CDR3 gives the full variable domain: DAGVTQSPTHLIKTRGQQVTLRCSPKSGHDTVSWYQQALGQGPQFIFQYYEEEERQRGNFPDRFSGHQFPNYSSELNVNALLLGDSALYLCASSLLTTSGRTDFGPGTRLLVL.

This chain uses TRBV15 with TRBJ1-6, with D perhaps matching TRBD1 (6 bases). Looked up from germline, CDR1 is LNHNV and CDR2 is YYDKDF (reference sequence). The CDR3 is 16 residues long. Trimming cost V 0 bases and J 7 bases, with 13 bases left between them. This CDR3 reads CATSRDPDSSNSPLHF. The CDR3 coding sequence is TGTGCCACCAGCAGAGATCCGGACAGTTCGAATTCACCCCTCCACTTT.

The gene calls are TRBV18 and TRBJ2-7; a weak D match, TRBD1 (5 bases). Germline lookup yields CDR1 KGHSH and CDR2 LQKENI. CDR3 length: 15 amino acids. Trimming pared 0 bases from V and 5 bases from J, leaving 14 bases between. For the CDR3, the DNA is TGTGCCAGCTCACCACCACAGGAAAGGGTCCACGAGCAGTACTTC. It encodes CASSPPQERVHEQYF.

The chain carries TRBV5-1 and TRBJ2-2; TRBD1 matches 7 bases. The germline CDR1 and CDR2 sequences are SGHRS and YFSETQ. The CDR3 is made up of 16 amino acids. V was clipped by 1 base and J by 0 bases; unmatched bases: 3. CDR3 in DNA: TGCGCCAGCAGCTTGAGGGGGCTCGCGAACACCGGGGAGCTGTTTTTT. It codes for CASSLRGLANTGELFF.

The chain employs TRBV4-1 and TRBJ1-6; D is undetermined. The germline V gene encodes CDR1 MGHRA and CDR2 YSYEKL. The CDR3 sequence is 15 residues long. V was cut by 8 bases and J by 5 bases, with 16 bases left in between. CDR3 sequence: CASSIQPENNSPLHF. CDR3 DNA: TGCGCCAGCTCAATACAGCCAGAAAATAATTCACCCCTCCACTTT.

This clone was seen a few times. The V call is TRBV27, the J call TRBJ2-3, with 7 nucleotides matching TRBD2. After removal of 5 bases from V and 0 bases from J, the junction contained 8 bases not matched to a gene. The germline CDR1 and CDR2 sequences are MNHEY and SMNVEV (reference sequence). This CDR3 has 16 residues. The CDR3 DNA sequence: TGTGCCAGCAGTCAAAGCGGGGTCTCTAGCACAGATACGCAGTATTTT. Translating it yields CASSQSGVSSTDTQYF.

The chain combines TRBV6-5 with TRBJ2-1; no definite D call. Trimming removed 2 bases at V and 1 base at J, with 9 bases between. Germline CDR1 reads MNHEY; CDR2 reads SVGAGI. This CDR3 has 15 amino acids. Here the CDR3 reads CASSYDRVSYNEQFF. CDR3 in DNA: TGTGCCAGCAGTTACGACCGGGTATCCTACAATGAGCAGTTCTTC.

J is TRBJ1-5 and V is TRBV6-1, with D possibly TRBD1 on 5 matching bases. The CDR3 length is 16 residues. CDR1 is MNHNS and CDR2 is SASEGT in the germline V gene. The V end was cut by 4 bases, the J end by 0 bases, with 13 bases between. In DNA form, the CDR3 reads TGTGCCAGCAGTGTCACGACAGACTTTAGCAATCAGCCCCAGCATTTT. Residues: CASSVTTDFSNQPQHF.

This clone is a singleton in its sample. The chain uses TRBV28 and TRBJ2-5; possibly TRBD1 for D (5 bases). Deletions cut 5 bases from V and 14 bases from J, with 18 bases between. This CDR3 spans 12 amino acids. Germline-derived CDR1 and CDR2 are MDHEN and SYDVKM. CDR3 sequence: CASSPPRQTFYF. In nucleotides, the CDR3 is TGTGCCAGCAGTCCACCTCGACAGACCTTCTACTTC. The full variable domain, its missing parts supplied by reference TRBV28 and TRBJ2-5, is DVKVTQSSRYLVKRTGEKVFLECVQDMDHENMFWYRQDPGLGLRLIYFSYDVKMKEKGDIPEGYSVSREKKERFSLILESASTNQTSMYLCASSPPRQTFYFGPGTRLLVL.

This clone was seen a few times. The rearrangement joins TRBV2 to TRBJ2-5; D is unresolved. This CDR3 is 13 amino acids long. Germline lookup yields CDR1 SNHLY and CDR2 FYNNEI. Trimming left V 5 bases short and J 3 bases short, with 10 bases between. The CDR3 sequence: CASSNARKETQYF. CDR3 DNA: TGTGCCAGCAGTAACGCTAGAAAAGAGACCCAGTACTTC.